This record looks at one T cell receptor beta chain sequence and its context. In the authors' methods: Cell counts per sample came from amplifying reference gene primers. Clones were sequenced by immunoSEQ multiplex PCR, and TCRdb holds only the in-frame ones, with some missing. V and J calls and clone size are copied from that table; D and trimming were computed from the DNA. The sample contains roughly 100,000 clones, around 73% of which appear only once. These data come from a study of blood T cell repertoires in COVID-19. Study-level information: The United States, Italy and Spain supplied acute and convalescent COVID-19 samples. Sources were T cells, B-cell-depleted T cells, or PBMCs; the material itself was cDNA or gDNA.

Trimming shortened V by 3 bases and J by 7 bases, and 13 bases separated the two germline ends. Germline assignment: CDR1 SGDLS and CDR2 YYNGEE. The CDR3 has 13 amino acids. The specimen sequenced was peripheral blood. This TCR came from a man aged 60-69 years with active or convalescent COVID-19. The chain is built from TRBV9 and TRBJ1-2, with D tentatively TRBD1 (6 bases). CDR3 nucleotide sequence: TGTGCCAGCAGCGATCCAACAGGGACTGGCTACACCTTC. Encoded protein: CASSDPTGTGYTF.